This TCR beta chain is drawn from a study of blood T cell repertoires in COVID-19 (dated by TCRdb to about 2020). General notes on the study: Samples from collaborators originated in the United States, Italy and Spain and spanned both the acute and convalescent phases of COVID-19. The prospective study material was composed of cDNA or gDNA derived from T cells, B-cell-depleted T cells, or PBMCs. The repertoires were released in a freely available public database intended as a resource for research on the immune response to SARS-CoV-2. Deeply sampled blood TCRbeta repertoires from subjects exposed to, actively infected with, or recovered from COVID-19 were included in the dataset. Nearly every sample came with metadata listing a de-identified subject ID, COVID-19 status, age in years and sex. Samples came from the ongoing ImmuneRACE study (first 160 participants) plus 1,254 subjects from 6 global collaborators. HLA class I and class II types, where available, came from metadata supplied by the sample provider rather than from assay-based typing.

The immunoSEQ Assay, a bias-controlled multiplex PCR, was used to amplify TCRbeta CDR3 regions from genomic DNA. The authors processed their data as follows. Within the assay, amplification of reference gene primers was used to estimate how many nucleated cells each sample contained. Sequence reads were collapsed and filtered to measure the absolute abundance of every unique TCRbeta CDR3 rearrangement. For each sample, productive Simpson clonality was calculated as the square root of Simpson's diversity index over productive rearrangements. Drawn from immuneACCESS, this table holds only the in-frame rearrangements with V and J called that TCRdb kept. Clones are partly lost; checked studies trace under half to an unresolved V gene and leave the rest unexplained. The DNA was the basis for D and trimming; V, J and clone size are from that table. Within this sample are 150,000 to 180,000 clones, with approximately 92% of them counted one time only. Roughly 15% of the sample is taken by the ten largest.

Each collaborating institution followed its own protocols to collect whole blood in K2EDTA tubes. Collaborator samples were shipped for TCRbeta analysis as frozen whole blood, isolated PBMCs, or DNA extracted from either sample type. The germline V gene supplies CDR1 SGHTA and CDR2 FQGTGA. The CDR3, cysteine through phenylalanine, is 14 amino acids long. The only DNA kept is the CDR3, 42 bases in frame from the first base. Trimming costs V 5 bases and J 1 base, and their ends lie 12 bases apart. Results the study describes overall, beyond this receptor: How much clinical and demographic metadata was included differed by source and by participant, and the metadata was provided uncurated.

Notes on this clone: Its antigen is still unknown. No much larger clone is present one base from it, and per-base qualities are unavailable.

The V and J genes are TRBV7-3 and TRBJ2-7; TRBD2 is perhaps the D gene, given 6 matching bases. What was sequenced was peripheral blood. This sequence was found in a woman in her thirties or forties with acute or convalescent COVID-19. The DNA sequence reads TGTGCCAGCAGCCCCTCCGGGACTTCCTACGAGCAGTACTTC. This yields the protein CASSPSGTSYEQYF.